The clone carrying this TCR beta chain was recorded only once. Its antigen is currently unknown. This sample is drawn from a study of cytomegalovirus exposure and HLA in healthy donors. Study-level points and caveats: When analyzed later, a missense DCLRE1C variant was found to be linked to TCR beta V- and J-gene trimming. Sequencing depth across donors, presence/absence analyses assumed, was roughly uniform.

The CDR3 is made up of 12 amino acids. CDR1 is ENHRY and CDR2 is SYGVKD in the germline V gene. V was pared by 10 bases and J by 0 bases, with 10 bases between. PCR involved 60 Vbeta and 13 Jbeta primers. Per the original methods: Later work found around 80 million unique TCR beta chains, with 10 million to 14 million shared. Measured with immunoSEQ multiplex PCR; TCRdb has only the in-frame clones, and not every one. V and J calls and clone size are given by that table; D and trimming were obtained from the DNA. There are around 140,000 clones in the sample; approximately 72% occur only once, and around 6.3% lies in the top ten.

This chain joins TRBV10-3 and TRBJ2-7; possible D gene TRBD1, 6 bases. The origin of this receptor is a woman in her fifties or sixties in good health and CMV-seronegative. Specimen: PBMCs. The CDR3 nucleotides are TGTGCCACGCAGGGGAGCTCCTACGAGCAGTACTTC. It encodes CATQGSSYEQYF.